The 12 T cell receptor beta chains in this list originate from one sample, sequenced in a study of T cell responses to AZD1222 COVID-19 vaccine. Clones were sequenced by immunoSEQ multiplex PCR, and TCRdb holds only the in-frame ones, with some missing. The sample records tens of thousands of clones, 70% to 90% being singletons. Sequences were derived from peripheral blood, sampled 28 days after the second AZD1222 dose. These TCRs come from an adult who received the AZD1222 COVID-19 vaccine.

The CDR3 loop reads CASSYGQSGNTIYF. The DNA for the CDR3 is TGTGCCAGCAGTTACGGACAAAGCGGAAACACCATATATTTT. The chain couples TRBV6-5 to TRBJ1-3, with D maybe TRBD1 (5 bases). CDR3 length: 14 amino acids. Germline V gene data show CDR1 as MNHEY and CDR2 as SVGAGI. V was cut by 2 bases and J by 4 bases, with 9 bases left in between.

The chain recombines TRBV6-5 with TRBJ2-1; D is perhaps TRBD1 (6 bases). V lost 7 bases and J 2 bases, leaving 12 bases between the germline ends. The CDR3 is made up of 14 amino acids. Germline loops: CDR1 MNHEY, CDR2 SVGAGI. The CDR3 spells CASISGATYNEQFF. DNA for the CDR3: TGTGCCAGCATCTCAGGGGCGACCTACAATGAGCAGTTCTTC.

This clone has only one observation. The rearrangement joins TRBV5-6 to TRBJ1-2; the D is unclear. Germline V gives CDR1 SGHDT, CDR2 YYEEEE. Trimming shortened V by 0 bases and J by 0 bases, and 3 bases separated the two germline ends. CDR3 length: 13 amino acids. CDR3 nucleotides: TGTGCCAGCAGCTTGGGAGCTAACTATGGCTACACCTTC. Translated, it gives CASSLGANYGYTF.

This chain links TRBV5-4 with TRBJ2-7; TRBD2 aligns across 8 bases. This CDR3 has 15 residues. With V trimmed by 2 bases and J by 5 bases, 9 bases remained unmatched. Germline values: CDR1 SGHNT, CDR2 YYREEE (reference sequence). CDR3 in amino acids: CASSFTGGDLNEQYF. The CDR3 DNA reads TGTGCCAGCAGCTTCACGGGGGGGGACTTAAACGAGCAGTACTTC.

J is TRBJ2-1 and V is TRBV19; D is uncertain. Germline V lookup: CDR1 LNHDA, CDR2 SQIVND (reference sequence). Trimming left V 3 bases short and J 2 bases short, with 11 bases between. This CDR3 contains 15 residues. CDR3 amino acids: CASSIEARPYNEQFF. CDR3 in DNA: TGTGCCAGTAGTATTGAGGCGAGACCCTACAATGAGCAGTTCTTC.

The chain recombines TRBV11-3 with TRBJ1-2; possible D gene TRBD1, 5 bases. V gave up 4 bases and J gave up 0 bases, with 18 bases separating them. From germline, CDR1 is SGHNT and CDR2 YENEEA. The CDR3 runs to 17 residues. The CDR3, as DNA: TGTGCCAGCAGCTGTGTGCCAGGGACTCTAGCTAACTATGGCTACACCTTC. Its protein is CASSCVPGTLANYGYTF.

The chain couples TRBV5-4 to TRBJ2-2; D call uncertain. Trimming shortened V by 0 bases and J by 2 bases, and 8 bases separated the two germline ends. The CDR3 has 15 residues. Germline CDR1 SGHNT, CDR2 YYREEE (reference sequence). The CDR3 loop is CASSLGHINTGELFF. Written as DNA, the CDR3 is TGTGCCAGCAGCTTGGGGCACATAAACACCGGGGAGCTGTTTTTT.

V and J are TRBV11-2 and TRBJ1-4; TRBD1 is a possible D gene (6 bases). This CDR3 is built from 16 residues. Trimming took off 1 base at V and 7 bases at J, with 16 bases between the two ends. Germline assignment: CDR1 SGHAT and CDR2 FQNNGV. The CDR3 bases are TGTGCCAGCAGCTTAGGTTCTACAGGGCCCTTTGAAAAACTGTTTTTT. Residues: CASSLGSTGPFEKLFF.

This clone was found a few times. The CDR3: CASSPLDRGYGYTF. In nucleotides, the CDR3 is TGTGCCAGCAGTCCCCTTGACAGGGGCTATGGCTACACCTTC. The J gene is TRBJ1-2, the V gene TRBV6-5, with 8 positions matching TRBD1. V trimming: 5 bases; J trimming: 4 bases; junction bases outside the gene matches: 6. The CDR3 has 14 residues. Germline-derived CDR1 and CDR2 are MNHEY and SVGAGI.

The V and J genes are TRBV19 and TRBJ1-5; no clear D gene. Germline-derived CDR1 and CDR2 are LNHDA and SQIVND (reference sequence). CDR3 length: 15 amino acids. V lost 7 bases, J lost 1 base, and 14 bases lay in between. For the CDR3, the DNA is TGTGCCAGTAACATCCCCGGAAGGAGCAATCAGCCCCAGCATTTT. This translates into CASNIPGRSNQPQHF.

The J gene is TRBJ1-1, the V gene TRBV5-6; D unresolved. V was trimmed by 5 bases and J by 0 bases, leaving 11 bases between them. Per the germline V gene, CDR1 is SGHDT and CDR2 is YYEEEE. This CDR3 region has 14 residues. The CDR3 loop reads CASSDFRLNTEAFF. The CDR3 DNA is TGTGCCAGCAGTGATTTCCGGCTGAACACTGAAGCTTTCTTT.

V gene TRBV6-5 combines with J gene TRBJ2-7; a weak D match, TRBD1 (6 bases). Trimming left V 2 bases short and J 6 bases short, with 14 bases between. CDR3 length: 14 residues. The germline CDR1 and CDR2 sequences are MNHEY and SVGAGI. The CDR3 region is CASSYVPGVTEQYF. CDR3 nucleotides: TGTGCCAGCAGTTACGTCCCAGGGGTTACCGAGCAGTACTTC.